Presented here are 3 T cell receptor beta chains from one specimen sequenced in a study of blood T cell repertoires in COVID-19. This table comes from immunoSEQ multiplex PCR, and its TCRdb copy is limited to in-frame clones, with some not included. The profile shows around 150,000 clones, over 80% of them singletons. The sequenced material came from peripheral blood. Receptor source: a man aged 25-45 years with COVID-19, enrolled during active disease.

The J gene is TRBJ2-7, the V gene TRBV6-5; 9 bases map to TRBD2. In germline, CDR1 is MNHEY, CDR2 SVGAGI. Trimming cost V 2 bases and J 3 bases; bases outside gene matches: 5. This CDR3 has 15 amino acids. CDR3 residues: CASSYGVAGDYEQYF. CDR3 coding DNA: TGTGCCAGCAGTTACGGGGTAGCGGGGGACTACGAGCAGTACTTC.

V usage is TRBV11-2 and J usage is TRBJ2-7; TRBD2 agrees at 10 bases. The CDR3 has 16 residues. Trimming cost V 5 bases and J 6 bases; bases outside gene matches: 13. Per the germline V gene, CDR1 is SGHAT and CDR2 is FQNNGV. The CDR3 DNA follows: TGTGCCAGCAGCCTCTCCCCAGCGGGGGGGGTTCGCGAGCAGTACTTC. The encoded protein is CASSLSPAGGVREQYF.

V is TRBV4-3 and J is TRBJ2-3; no clear D. In germline, CDR1 is LGHNA, CDR2 YSLEER. The CDR3 runs to 17 residues. V dropped 0 bases and J dropped 0 bases, with 13 bases sitting between them. This CDR3 reads CASSQDPRSGSTDTQYF. Here the CDR3 DNA reads TGCGCCAGCAGCCAAGATCCGCGCTCCGGGAGCACAGATACGCAGTATTTT.